This TCR beta chain appears in the sequencing data of a study of blood T cell repertoires in COVID-19 (TCRdb year 2020). At the level of the whole study: Samples covering the acute and convalescent phases of COVID-19 were provided by collaborators in the United States, Italy and Spain. HLA class I and class II types, where available, came from metadata supplied by the sample provider rather than from assay-based typing. Nearly every sample came with metadata listing a de-identified subject ID, COVID-19 status, age in years and sex. Subjects who had been exposed to COVID-19, were actively infected with it, or had recovered from it provided the deeply sampled blood TCRbeta repertoires that made up the dataset. The prospective study material was composed of cDNA or gDNA derived from T cells, B-cell-depleted T cells, or PBMCs. Samples came from the ongoing ImmuneRACE study (first 160 participants) plus 1,254 subjects from 6 global collaborators. A freely available public database, intended as a resource for researchers studying the immune response to SARS-CoV-2, is where the repertoires were released.

Each collaborating institution followed its own protocols to collect whole blood in K2EDTA tubes. For TCRbeta analysis, collaborator samples were shipped as frozen whole blood, as isolated PBMCs, or as DNA extracted from either sample type. What the work shows at the level of the full study, not this receptor alone: The amount of clinical and demographic metadata varied by source and participant and was provided uncurated.

The immunoSEQ Assay, a bias-controlled multiplex PCR, was used to amplify TCRbeta CDR3 regions from genomic DNA. The study's own analysis went as follows. Within the assay, amplification of reference gene primers was used to estimate how many nucleated cells each sample contained. Sequence reads were collapsed and filtered to measure the absolute abundance of every unique TCRbeta CDR3 rearrangement. Productive Simpson clonality was computed per sample as the square root of Simpson's diversity index over productive rearrangements. TCRdb took this table from immuneACCESS and kept in-frame rearrangements with V and J called. Such tables lack part of the clones; where checked against another copy, unresolved V genes explain under half of the gap, and the rest is unexplained. From that table come the V and J calls and clone size; the DNA was used to work out D and trimming. Counted in this sample were 120,000 to 150,000 clones; around 84% of them appeared once. Roughly 34% of the sample is taken by the ten largest.

Comment on this clone: No cognate antigen has been identified for it. The record has no base qualities; no much larger clone is one base away.

Looking up the germline V gene (reference sequence) yields CDR1 MNHNY and CDR2 SVGAGI. The cysteine opens and the phenylalanine closes a CDR3 of 14 amino acids. The DNA shown is the 42-base CDR3, in frame from base 1. Ends trimmed: V by 0 bases, J by 11 bases; bases unmatched to a gene: 2. Sequenced: peripheral blood. The TCR was taken from a human donor in a cohort sampled during active COVID-19. This chain joins TRBV6-6 to TRBJ2-5; TRBD2 fits 14 bases in the junction. The bases read TGTGCCAGCAGTTACTCGACTAGCGGGGGGGGTCAGTACTTC. It translates to CASSYSTSGGGQYF.